The 13 T cell receptor beta chains below all came from one sample that was sequenced in a study of blood T cell repertoires in COVID-19. Profiling relied on immunoSEQ multiplex PCR, and the TCRdb table lists in-frame clones only, not all of them. The data contain 250,000 to 300,000 clones, 80% to 85% of them singletons. The sequenced sample consisted of peripheral blood. These receptors were collected from a woman aged 60-70 years with active or convalescent COVID-19.

The rearrangement uses TRBV15 and TRBJ1-6; TRBD1 is a possible D gene (6 bases). Trimming cost V 2 bases and J 9 bases, with 14 bases left between them. CDR1 is LNHNV, CDR2 YYDKDF, per germline (reference sequence). The CDR3 extends over 15 amino acids. CDR3: CATSRSRGAGSPLHF. Here the CDR3 DNA reads TGTGCCACCAGCAGATCCCGGGGGGCAGGTTCACCCCTCCACTTT.

The chain is built from TRBV6-5 and TRBJ2-5; TRBD1 aligns across 7 bases. Germline V gene data show CDR1 as MNHEY and CDR2 as SVGAGI. Trimming at V came to 0 bases and at J to 4 bases, leaving 8 bases not matched to a gene. The CDR3 consists of 16 residues. The DNA for the CDR3 is TGTGCCAGCAGTTACTCGAACGCCAGGGGGAGAGAGACCCAGTACTTC. Translation: CASSYSNARGRETQYF.

V and J are TRBV19 and TRBJ1-5, with a possible D match to TRBD1 (6 bases). From germline, CDR1 is LNHDA and CDR2 SQIVND (reference sequence). The CDR3 runs 17 residues. V was trimmed by 0 bases and J by 11 bases, leaving 23 bases between them. Here the CDR3 reads CASSIDRGGHVKSAQHF. In nucleotides, the CDR3 is TGTGCCAGTAGTATAGACCGGGGGGGGCACGTAAAATCAGCCCAGCATTTT. Complete variable domain (other parts from reference TRBV19 and TRBJ1-5): DGGITQSPKYLFRKEGQNVTLSCEQNLNHDAMYWYRQDPGQGLRLIYYSQIVNDFQKGDIAEGYSVSREKKESFPLTVTSAQKNPTAFYLCASSIDRGGHVKSAQHFGDGTRLSIL.

The chain carries TRBV25-1 and TRBJ2-5; TRBD2 matches 9 bases. The CDR3 is 14 amino acids. J gave up 4 bases and V 3 bases, and 3 bases lay outside the gene matches. Germline assignment: CDR1 MGHDK and CDR2 SYGVNS. The CDR3 here is CASSEGRGGETQYF. The CDR3 region has the DNA TGTGCCAGCAGTGAGGGGCGGGGGGGAGAGACCCAGTACTTC.

The chain is built from TRBV19 and TRBJ2-1; 8 positions agree with TRBD1. The trim removed 4 bases at V and 7 bases at J, leaving 9 bases unmatched. The CDR3 contains 15 residues. Looked up from germline, CDR1 is LNHDA and CDR2 is SQIVND (reference sequence). This CDR3 is CASSTPQGGQNEQFF. CDR3 nucleotide sequence: TGTGCCAGTAGTACCCCACAGGGGGGTCAGAATGAGCAGTTCTTC.

The rearrangement joins TRBV7-9 to TRBJ1-2; 10 nucleotides align to TRBD1. Germline CDR1 reads SEHNR; CDR2 reads FQNEAQ (reference sequence). The trim removed 1 base at V and 4 bases at J, leaving 6 bases unmatched. The CDR3 runs to 16 residues. The CDR3 spells CASSLGDRGPIYGYTF. CDR3 DNA: TGTGCCAGCAGCTTAGGGGACAGGGGTCCCATCTATGGCTACACCTTC.

This rearrangement joins TRBV4-1 to TRBJ1-1; possibly TRBD1 for D (6 bases). Germline V gene lookup returns CDR1 MGHRA and CDR2 YSYEKL. Trimming removed 3 bases from V and 4 bases from J, with 18 bases in between. CDR3 length: 16 amino acids. CDR3 bases: TGCGCCAGCAGCCACAAACAGGGAATTTTATCCACTGAAGCTTTCTTT. Protein sequence: CASSHKQGILSTEAFF.

The chain combines TRBV6-2 or TRBV6-3 with TRBJ1-1; D perhaps matches TRBD1 (5 bases). Germline lookup yields CDR1 MNHEY and CDR2 SVGEGT. The CDR3 is 16 residues long. Trimming shortened V by 1 base and J by 1 base, and 13 bases separated the two germline ends. CDR3 sequence reads: CASSYLPGVGNTEAFF. CDR3 sequence (DNA): TGTGCCAGCAGTTACTTGCCGGGGGTTGGGAACACTGAAGCTTTCTTT.

V and J are TRBV5-1 and TRBJ2-2; tentative D call: TRBD2 (5 bases). The CDR3 has 16 amino acids. V was cut by 0 bases and J by 4 bases, with 13 bases left in between. The germline gives CDR1 SGHRS, CDR2 YFSETQ. CDR3 bases: TGCGCCAGCAGCTTGGCGCGGGCAGTGGGCACCGGGGAGCTGTTTTTT. Translating gives CASSLARAVGTGELFF. Together with reference TRBV5-1 and TRBJ2-2, the CDR3 gives the full variable domain: KAGVTQTPRYLIKTRGQQVTLSCSPISGHRSVSWYQQTPGQGLQFLFEYFSETQRNKGNFPGRFSGRQFSNSRSEMNVSTLELGDSALYLCASSLARAVGTGELFFGEGSRLTVL.

The chain uses TRBV6-1 and TRBJ2-1; 11 bases map to TRBD2. Germline lookup yields CDR1 MNHNS and CDR2 SASEGT. V dropped 2 bases and J dropped 5; count of bases not matched to a gene: 2. CDR3 size: 15 residues. CDR3 bases: TGTGCCAGCAGTGAATTGACTAGCGGGGACAATGAGCAGTTCTTC. Amino acid sequence: CASSELTSGDNEQFF.

V usage is TRBV5-1 and J usage is TRBJ1-1; D not resolved. The CDR3 is made up of 13 amino acids. Trimming cost V 2 bases and J 4 bases, with 9 bases left between them. Per germline, CDR1 SGHRS and CDR2 YFSETQ. CDR3 region: CASSLEVGTEAFF. DNA of the CDR3: TGCGCCAGCAGCTTAGAGGTGGGCACTGAAGCTTTCTTT.

The chain has TRBV4-2 and TRBJ2-5; D is unresolved. Trimming left V 4 bases short and J 2 bases short, with 8 bases between. The germline gives CDR1 LGHNA, CDR2 YNFKEQ. This CDR3 is built from 13 residues. CDR3 DNA: TGTGCCAGCAGCCCCTCCGTACAAGAGACCCAGTACTTC. Translating it yields CASSPSVQETQYF.

The chain is built from TRBV2 and TRBJ2-7; 10 nucleotides align to TRBD1. The CDR3 is 13 residues long. Trimming cost V 7 bases and J 5 bases; bases outside gene matches: 5. Germline V CDR1 and CDR2: SNHLY, FYNNEI. For the CDR3, the DNA is TGTGCCAGCATCGGGACAGGGGCCCACGAGCAGTACTTC. Its protein is CASIGTGAHEQYF.